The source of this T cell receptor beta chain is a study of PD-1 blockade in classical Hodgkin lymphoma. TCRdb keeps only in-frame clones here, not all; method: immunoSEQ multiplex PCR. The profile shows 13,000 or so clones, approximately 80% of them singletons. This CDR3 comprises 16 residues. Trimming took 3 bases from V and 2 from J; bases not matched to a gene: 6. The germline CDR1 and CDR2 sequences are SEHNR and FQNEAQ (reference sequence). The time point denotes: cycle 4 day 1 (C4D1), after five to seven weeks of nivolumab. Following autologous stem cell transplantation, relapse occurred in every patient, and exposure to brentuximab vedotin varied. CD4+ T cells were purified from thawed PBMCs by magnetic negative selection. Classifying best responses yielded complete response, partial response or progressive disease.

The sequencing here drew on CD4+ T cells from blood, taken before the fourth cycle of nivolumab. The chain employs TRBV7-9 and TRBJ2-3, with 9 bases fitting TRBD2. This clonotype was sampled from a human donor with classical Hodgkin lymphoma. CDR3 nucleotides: TGTGCCAGCAGCTTCCCAGCGGGAGGTCTCACAGATACGCAGTATTTT. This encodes CASSFPAGGLTDTQYF.